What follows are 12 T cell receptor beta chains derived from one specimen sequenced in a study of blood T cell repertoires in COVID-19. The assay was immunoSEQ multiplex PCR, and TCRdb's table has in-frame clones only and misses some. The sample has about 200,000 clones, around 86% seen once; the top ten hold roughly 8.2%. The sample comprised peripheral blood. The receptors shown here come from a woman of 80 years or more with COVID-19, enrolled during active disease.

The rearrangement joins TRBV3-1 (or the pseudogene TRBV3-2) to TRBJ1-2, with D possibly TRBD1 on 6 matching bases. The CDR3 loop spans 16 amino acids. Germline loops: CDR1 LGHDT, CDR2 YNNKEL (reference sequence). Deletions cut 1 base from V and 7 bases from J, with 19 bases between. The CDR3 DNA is TGTGCCAGCAGCCAAGCCACCCCCAGGGGCGTAGGTGGCTACACCTTC. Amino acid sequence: CASSQATPRGVGGYTF.

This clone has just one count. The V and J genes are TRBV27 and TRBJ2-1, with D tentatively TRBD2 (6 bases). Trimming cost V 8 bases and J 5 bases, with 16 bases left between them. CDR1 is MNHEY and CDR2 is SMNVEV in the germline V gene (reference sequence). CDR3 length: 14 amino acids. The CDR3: CASRRLVAHNEQFF. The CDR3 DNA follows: TGTGCCAGCCGTCGACTAGTAGCACACAATGAGCAGTTCTTC.

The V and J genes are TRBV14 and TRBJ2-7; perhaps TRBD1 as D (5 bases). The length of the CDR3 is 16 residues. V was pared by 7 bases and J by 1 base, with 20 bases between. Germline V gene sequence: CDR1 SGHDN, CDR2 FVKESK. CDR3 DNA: TGTGCCAGCAACACCGAACATGGGGCTTTTTCCTACGAGCAGTACTTC. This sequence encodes CASNTEHGAFSYEQYF. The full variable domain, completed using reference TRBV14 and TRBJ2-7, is EAGVTQFPSHSVIEKGQTVTLRCDPISGHDNLYWYRRVMGKEIKFLLHFVKESKQDESGMPNNRFLAERTGGTYSTLKVQPAELEDSGVYFCASNTEHGAFSYEQYFGPGTRLTVT.

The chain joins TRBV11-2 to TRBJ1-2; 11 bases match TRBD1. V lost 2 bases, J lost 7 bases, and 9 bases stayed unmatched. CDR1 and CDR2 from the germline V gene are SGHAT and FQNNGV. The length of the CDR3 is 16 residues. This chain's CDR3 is CASSLLRGQGASGYTF. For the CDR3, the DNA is TGTGCCAGCAGCTTACTTCGAGGACAGGGGGCTAGTGGCTACACCTTC. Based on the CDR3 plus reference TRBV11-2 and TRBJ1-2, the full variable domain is EAGVAQSPRYKIIEKRQSVAFWCNPISGHATLYWYQQILGQGPKLLIQFQNNGVVDDSQLPKDRFSAERLKGVDSTLKIQPAKLEDSAVYLCASSLLRGQGASGYTFGSGTRLTVV.

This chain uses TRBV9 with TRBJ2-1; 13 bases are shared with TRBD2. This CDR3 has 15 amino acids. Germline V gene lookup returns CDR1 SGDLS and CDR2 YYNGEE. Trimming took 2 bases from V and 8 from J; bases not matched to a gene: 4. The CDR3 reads CASSVGGLAGDEQFF. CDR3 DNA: TGTGCCAGCAGCGTGGGAGGACTAGCGGGAGATGAGCAGTTCTTC.

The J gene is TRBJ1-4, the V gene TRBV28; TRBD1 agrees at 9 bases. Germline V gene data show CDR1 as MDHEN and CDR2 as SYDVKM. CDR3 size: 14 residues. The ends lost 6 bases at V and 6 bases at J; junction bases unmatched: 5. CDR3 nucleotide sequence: TGTGCCAGCAGCACAGGGGGCGGGGATGAAAAACTGTTTTTT. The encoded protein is CASSTGGGDEKLFF.

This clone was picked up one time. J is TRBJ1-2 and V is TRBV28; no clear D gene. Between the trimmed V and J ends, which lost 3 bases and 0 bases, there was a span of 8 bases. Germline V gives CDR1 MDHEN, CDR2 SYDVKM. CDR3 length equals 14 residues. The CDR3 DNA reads TGTGCCAGCAGTTTGGTCCAGACTAACTATGGCTACACCTTC. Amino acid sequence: CASSLVQTNYGYTF.

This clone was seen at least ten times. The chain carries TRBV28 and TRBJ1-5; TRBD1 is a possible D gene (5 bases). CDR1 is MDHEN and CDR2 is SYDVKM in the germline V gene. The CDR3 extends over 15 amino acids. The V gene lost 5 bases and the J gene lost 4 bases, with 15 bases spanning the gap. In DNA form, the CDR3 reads TGTGCCAGCAGTCCGGGGGGGAAGGGGAATCAGCCCCAGCATTTT. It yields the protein CASSPGGKGNQPQHF.

This CDR3 is CASREGLVIQPQHF. The CDR3, as DNA: TGTGCCAGCCGGGAGGGGTTGGTGATTCAGCCCCAGCATTTT. The V call is TRBV2, the J call TRBJ1-5; tentative D call: TRBD1 (5 bases). CDR1 SNHLY and CDR2 FYNNEI come from the germline V gene. The germline V and J ends were trimmed by 8 bases and 6 bases, with 17 bases remaining between them. The CDR3 has 14 residues.

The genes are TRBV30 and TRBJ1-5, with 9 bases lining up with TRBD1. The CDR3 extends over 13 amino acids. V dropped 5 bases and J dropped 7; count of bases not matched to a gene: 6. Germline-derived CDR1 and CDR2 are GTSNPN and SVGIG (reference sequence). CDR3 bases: TGTGCCTGGTCGGGACAGGGAAAACAGCCCCAGCATTTT. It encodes CAWSGQGKQPQHF.

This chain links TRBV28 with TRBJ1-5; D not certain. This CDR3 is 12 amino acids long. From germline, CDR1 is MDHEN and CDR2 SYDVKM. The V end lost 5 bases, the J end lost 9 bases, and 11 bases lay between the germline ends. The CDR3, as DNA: TGTGCCAGCAGTCCCCCCCTGAGGCCCCAGCATTTT. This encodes CASSPPLRPQHF.

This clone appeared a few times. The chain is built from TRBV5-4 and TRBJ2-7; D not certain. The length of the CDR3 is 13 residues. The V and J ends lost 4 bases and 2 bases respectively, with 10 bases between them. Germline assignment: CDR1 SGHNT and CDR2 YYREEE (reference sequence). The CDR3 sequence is CASSRAGTYEQYF. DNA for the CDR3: TGTGCCAGCAGCCGTGCAGGAACCTACGAGCAGTACTTC.